The entry below describes one T cell receptor beta chain. Original processing methods: For nucleated cells, counts were estimated from reference gene primer amplification. Profiled with immunoSEQ multiplex PCR; TCRdb holds only in-frame clones, not every one. That table is the source of V, J and clone size, and D and trimming were worked out from the DNA. The repertoire holds over 120,000 clones, approximately 80% seen once, with about 5% in the top ten. The data belong to a study of blood T cell repertoires in COVID-19. Turning to the study itself: Whether acute or convalescent, the COVID-19 samples came from the United States, Italy and Spain.

J lost 9 bases, V lost 4 bases, and 7 bases had no gene match. This CDR3 region has 14 residues. Per the germline V gene, CDR1 is LNHDA and CDR2 is SQIVND (reference sequence). Sequenced input: peripheral blood. V is TRBV19 and J is TRBJ2-1; 9 nucleotides line up with TRBD2. The clonotype was recovered from a human donor in a cohort sampled during active COVID-19. DNA of the CDR3: TGTGCCAGTAGTACAGGACTAGCGTTTTCTGAGCAGTTCTTC. Translating it yields CASSTGLAFSEQFF.